This T cell receptor (beta chain) is drawn from a study of T cell repertoires in cytomegalovirus infection. Study at large: Matching HLA type and CMV infection were both indicated by public TCR beta signatures.

The germline V gene encodes CDR1 KGHSH and CDR2 LQKENI. The germline V and J ends were trimmed by 0 bases and 3 bases, with 18 bases remaining between them. This CDR3 is built from 17 residues. TCRdb re-called the reads with MiXCR, one entry per CDR3 protein. This sample has 700,000 to 850,000 distinct CDR3 sequences, with roughly 33% found just once. General study results and limits: Cumulative public TCR beta family frequency identified carriers of CMV plus the relevant HLA.

A note on this clonotype: Its antigen is unidentified.

The source is a human donor in good health (CMV status not recorded). Some clones in this sample may be carry-over from other donors' samples. The input for sequencing was cultured CD8+ T cells from PBMCs, taken from culture after CMV antigen stimulation. The chain joins TRBV18 to TRBJ2-7; D uncertain. The CDR3: CASSPPAERVVSYEQYF. The CDR3 nucleotides are TGTGCCAGCTCACCACCGGCCGAAAGGGTGGTAAGCTACGAGCAGTACTTC.